This entry features one TCR beta chain sequence. In the authors' workflow: Amplification with reference gene primers provided the estimates of nucleated cell counts. Using immunoSEQ multiplex PCR, the repertoire was profiled, and TCRdb retains in-frame clones only, with some absent. That table is the source of V, J and clone size, and D and trimming were worked out from the DNA. The table has 180,000 or so clones, more than 75% seen once. The source of the sample is a study of blood T cell repertoires in COVID-19. The wider study: Sample material is recorded as cDNA or gDNA derived from T cells, B-cell-depleted T cells, or PBMCs.

The CDR3 totals 15 residues. CDR1 and CDR2 from the germline V gene are LGHDT and YNNKEL (reference sequence). V lost 4 bases to trimming and J lost 9 bases; unmatched junction nucleotides: 7. V is TRBV3-1 (or the pseudogene TRBV3-2) and J is TRBJ1-6; 9 bases are shared with TRBD1. This clonotype originated in a person aged 65 to 85 with COVID-19, enrolled during active disease. What was sequenced was peripheral blood. This chain's CDR3 is CASSPTGQGVSPLHF. The DNA for the CDR3 is TGTGCCAGCAGCCCAACGGGACAGGGTGTTTCACCCCTCCACTTT.